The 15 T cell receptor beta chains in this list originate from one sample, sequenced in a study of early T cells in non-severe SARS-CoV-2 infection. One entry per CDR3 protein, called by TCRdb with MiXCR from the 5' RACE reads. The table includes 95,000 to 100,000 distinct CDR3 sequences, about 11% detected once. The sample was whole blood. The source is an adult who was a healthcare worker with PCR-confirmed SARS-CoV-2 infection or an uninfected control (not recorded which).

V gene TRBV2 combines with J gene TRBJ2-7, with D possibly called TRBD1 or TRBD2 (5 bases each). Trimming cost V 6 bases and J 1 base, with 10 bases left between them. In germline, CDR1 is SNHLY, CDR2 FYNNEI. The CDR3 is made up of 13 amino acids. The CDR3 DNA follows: TGTGCCAGCAGGGGGAGACAGTCCTACGAGCAGTACTTC. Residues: CASRGRQSYEQYF.

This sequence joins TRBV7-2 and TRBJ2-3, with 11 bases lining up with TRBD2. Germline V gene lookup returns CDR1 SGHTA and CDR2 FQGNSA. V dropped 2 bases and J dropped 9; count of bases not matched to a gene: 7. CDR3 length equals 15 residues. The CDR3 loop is CASSLLAGGPGTQYF. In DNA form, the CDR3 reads TGTGCCAGCAGCTTACTAGCGGGAGGCCCTGGAACGCAGTATTTT.

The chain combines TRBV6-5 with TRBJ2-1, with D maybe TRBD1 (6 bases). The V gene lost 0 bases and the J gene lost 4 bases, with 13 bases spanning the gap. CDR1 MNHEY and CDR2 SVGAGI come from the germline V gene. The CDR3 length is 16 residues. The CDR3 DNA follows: TGTGCCAGCAGTTACTCTCCAGGGGTAAGATACAATGAGCAGTTCTTC. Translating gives CASSYSPGVRYNEQFF.

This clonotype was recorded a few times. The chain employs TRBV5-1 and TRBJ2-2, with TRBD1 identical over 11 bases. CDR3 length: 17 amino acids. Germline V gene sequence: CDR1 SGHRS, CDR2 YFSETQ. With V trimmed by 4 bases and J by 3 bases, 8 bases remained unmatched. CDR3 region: CASSVRTGGADTGELFF. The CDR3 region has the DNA TGCGCCAGCAGCGTTAGGACAGGGGGCGCGGACACCGGGGAGCTGTTTTTT.

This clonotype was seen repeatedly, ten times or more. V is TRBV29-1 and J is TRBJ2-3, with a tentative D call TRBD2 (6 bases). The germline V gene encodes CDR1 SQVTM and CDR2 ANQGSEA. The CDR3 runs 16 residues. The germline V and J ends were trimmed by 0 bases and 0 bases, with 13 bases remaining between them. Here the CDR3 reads CSVEDPPGTSTDTQYF. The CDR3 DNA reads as TGCAGCGTTGAAGATCCCCCAGGGACTAGCACAGATACGCAGTATTTT.

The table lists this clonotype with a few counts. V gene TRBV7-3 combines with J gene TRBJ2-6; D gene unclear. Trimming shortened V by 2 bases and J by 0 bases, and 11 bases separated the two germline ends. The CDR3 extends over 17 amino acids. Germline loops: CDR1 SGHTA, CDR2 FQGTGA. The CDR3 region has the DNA TGTGCCAGCAGCTTAGAGGTGATACGCTCTGGGGCCAACGTCCTGACTTTC. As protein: CASSLEVIRSGANVLTF.

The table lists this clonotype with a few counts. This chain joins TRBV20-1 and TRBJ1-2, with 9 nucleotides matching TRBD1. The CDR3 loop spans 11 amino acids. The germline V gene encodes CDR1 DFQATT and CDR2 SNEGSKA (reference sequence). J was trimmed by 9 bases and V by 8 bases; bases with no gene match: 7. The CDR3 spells CSTIGQGSYTF. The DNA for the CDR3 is TGCAGTACAATCGGACAGGGGAGCTACACCTTC.

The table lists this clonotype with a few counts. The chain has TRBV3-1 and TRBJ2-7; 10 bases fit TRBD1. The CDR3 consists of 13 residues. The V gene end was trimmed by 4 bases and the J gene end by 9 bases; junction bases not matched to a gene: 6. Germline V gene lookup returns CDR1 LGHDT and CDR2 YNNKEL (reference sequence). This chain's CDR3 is CASSLGTGVVQYF. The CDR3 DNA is TGTGCCAGCAGCCTAGGGACAGGGGTCGTGCAGTACTTC.

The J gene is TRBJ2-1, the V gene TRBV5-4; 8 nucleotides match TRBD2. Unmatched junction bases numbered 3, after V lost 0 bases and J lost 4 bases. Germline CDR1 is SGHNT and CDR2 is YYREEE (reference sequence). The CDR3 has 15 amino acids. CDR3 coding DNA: TGTGCCAGCAGCTTGGTTAGCGGGGTTTACAATGAGCAGTTCTTC. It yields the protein CASSLVSGVYNEQFF.

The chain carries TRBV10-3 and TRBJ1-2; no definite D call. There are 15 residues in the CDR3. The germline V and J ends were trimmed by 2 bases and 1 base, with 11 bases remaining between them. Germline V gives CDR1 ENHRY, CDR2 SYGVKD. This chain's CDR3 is CAISEGPALNYGYTF. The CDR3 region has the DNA TGTGCCATCAGTGAGGGCCCCGCCCTTAACTATGGCTACACCTTC.

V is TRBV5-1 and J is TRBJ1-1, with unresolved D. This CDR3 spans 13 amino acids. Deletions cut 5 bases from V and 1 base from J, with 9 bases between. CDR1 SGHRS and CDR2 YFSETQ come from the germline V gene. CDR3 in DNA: TGCGCCAGCAGTGAACAGTCGAACACTGAAGCTTTCTTT. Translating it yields CASSEQSNTEAFF. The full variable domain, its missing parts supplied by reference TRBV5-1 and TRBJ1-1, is KAGVTQTPRYLIKTRGQQVTLSCSPISGHRSVSWYQQTPGQGLQFLFEYFSETQRNKGNFPGRFSGRQFSNSRSEMNVSTLELGDSALYLCASSEQSNTEAFFGQGTRLTVV.

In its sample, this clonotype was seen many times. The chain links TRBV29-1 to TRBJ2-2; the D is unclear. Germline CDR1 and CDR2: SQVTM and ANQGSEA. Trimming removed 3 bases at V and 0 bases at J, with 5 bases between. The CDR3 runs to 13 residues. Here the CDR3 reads CSVDPANTGELFF. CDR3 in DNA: TGCAGCGTTGACCCCGCGAACACCGGGGAGCTGTTTTTT.

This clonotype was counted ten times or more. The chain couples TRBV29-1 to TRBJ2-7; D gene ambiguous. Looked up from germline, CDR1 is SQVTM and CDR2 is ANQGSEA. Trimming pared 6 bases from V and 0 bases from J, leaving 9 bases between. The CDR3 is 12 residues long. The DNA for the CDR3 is TGCAGCGTCTCGATCACCTCCTACGAGCAGTACTTC. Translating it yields CSVSITSYEQYF.

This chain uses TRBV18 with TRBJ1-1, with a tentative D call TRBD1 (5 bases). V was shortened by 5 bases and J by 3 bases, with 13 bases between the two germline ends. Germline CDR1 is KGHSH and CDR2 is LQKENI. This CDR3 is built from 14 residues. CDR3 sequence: CASSATPGDTEAFF. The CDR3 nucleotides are TGTGCCAGCTCAGCAACCCCGGGGGACACTGAAGCTTTCTTT.

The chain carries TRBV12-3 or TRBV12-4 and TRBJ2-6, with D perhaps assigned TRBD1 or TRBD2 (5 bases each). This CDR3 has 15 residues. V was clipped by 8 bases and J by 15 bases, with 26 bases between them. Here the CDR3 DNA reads TGTGCCAGCTCCTCGCTAGGGGCGGGCCTGGAGAACCTGACTTTC. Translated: CASSSLGAGLENLTF.